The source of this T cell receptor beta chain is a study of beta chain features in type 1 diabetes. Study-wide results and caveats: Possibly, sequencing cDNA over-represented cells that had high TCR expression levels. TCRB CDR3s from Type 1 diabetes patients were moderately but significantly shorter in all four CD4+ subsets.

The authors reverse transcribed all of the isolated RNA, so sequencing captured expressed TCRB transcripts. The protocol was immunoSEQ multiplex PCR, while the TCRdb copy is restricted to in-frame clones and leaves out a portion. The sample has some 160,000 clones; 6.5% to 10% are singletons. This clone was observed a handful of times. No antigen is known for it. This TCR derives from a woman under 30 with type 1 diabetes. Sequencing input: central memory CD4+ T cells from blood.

In DNA, the CDR3 is TGTGCCAGCAGCTCTGCAGCGGGACAGGGGGACACTGAAGCTTTCTTT. Amino acid sequence: CASSSAAGQGDTEAFF. The chain carries TRBV7-9 and TRBJ1-1; 11 bases are shared with TRBD1. Germline trimming cut 4 bases from V and 3 bases from J; bases unmatched to any gene: 7. The germline CDR1 and CDR2 sequences are SEHNR and FQNEAQ (reference sequence). CDR3 length equals 16 residues.